The TCR beta chain described here comes from a study of control samples from healthy donors and cancer patients. The germline V gene has CDR1 LNHDA and CDR2 SQIVND (reference sequence). The CDR3 sequence is 15 residues long. The ends lost 6 bases at V and 5 bases at J; junction bases unmatched: 9. Clones were read by immunoSEQ multiplex PCR, and TCRdb kept only the in-frame ones, dropping some. Of 150,000 to 180,000 clones listed, over 90% were seen once; the top ten hold 2% to 2.5%. The chain uses TRBV19 and TRBJ1-5; 8 positions agree with TRBD1. The receptor was isolated from a man aged 45-60 years in good health. The sequenced sample was blood. Written as DNA, the CDR3 is TGTGCCAGTAGAGAGGTGAGACAGGGGCATCAGCCCCAGCATTTT. Translating it yields CASREVRQGHQPQHF.